Sequencing of this T cell receptor beta chain was carried out in a study of T cell clones after liver transplantation. Study details: TCRbeta sequencing after a pre-transplant mixed lymphocyte reaction identified graft-donor-reactive clones, later tracked in post-transplant blood. Graft-donor-reactive sequences were compared with third-party-reactive TCRbeta sequences from pre-transplant mixed lymphocyte reactions.

Method: immunoSEQ multiplex PCR; TCRdb's copy keeps in-frame clones and lacks some. The profile shows approximately 55,000 clones, 60% to 80% of them singletons. General observations from the study: A larger donor-reactive than third-party decline suggested partial antigen-specific deletion.

On this clone: Its antigen is still unknown.

CD3+CD4+ and CD3+CD8+ cells were FACS-sorted from thawed unstimulated PBMCs. The CDR3 has 14 amino acids. The germline V gene has CDR1 MNHNY and CDR2 SVGAGI (reference sequence). V lost 2 bases and J 5 bases, leaving 12 bases between the germline ends. The chain joins TRBV6-6 to TRBJ2-5, with TRBD1 as a possible D gene (6 bases). The receptor's source is a human donor who received a liver transplant. The sequencing used CD4+ T cells from blood, collected before liver transplant. The CDR3 here is CASSYGQGHETQYF. The CDR3 DNA follows: TGTGCCAGCAGTTACGGGCAGGGGCACGAGACCCAGTACTTC.